This entry features one T cell receptor beta chain sequence. Its antigen is currently not known. Per-nucleotide qualities are absent, and no much larger clonotype sits a single base away. One collaborating source in Seattle enrolled patients while the patients were actively infected and followed the patients over time throughout the course of disease. Whole blood was collected in K2EDTA tubes by collaborating institutions according to the institutions' own protocols. For TCRbeta analysis, collaborators shipped samples in one of three forms: frozen whole blood, isolated PBMCs, or DNA extracted from either of those sample types. This sample is part of a study of blood T cell repertoires in COVID-19 (dated by TCRdb to about 2020). For the wider study: Collaborator samples came from the United States, Italy and Spain and covered acute and convalescent phases of COVID-19. The material from the prospective study consisted of cDNA or gDNA derived from T cells, B-cell-depleted T cells, or PBMCs. Deeply sampled blood TCRbeta repertoires from subjects exposed to, actively infected with, or recovered from COVID-19 were included in the dataset. The repertoires were released in a freely available public database intended as a resource for research on the immune response to SARS-CoV-2. The samples were drawn from two sources: the first 160 participants of the ongoing ImmuneRACE study, and 1,000 to 1,500 subjects contributed by 6 global collaborators. Nearly every sample came with metadata listing a de-identified subject ID, COVID-19 status, age in years and sex. Where HLA class I and class II types were available, the types were taken from metadata supplied by the sample provider, not from assay-based typing. The paper as a whole reports these results and caveats: The quantity of clinical and demographic metadata differed by source and by participant and was supplied without curation.

TCRbeta CDR3 regions were amplified from genomic DNA by means of the immunoSEQ Assay, a bias-controlled multiplex PCR. Per the authors' processing: Within the assay, amplification of reference gene primers was used to estimate how many nucleated cells each sample contained. To quantify the absolute abundance of each unique TCRbeta CDR3 rearrangement, sequence reads were collapsed and filtered. For each sample, productive Simpson clonality was calculated as the square root of Simpson's diversity index across productive rearrangements. This immuneACCESS table, as held by TCRdb, lists in-frame sequences with V and J called but not all clones. Of the missing ones, under half trace to an unresolved V gene in checked studies; the others have no known cause. V and J calls and clone size are those listed in that table; D and trimming were worked out from the DNA. The sample table records about 270,000 clones; about 91% of these occur just once. The top ten hold approximately 2.6% of the sample.

According to the germline V gene, CDR1 reads SQVTM and CDR2 reads ANQGSEA. The CDR3 numbers 14 residues from cysteine through phenylalanine. Only CDR3 DNA is held: 42 bases, read in frame from base 1. V is pruned by 7 bases and J by 6 bases, leaving 14 bases of the junction without a gene match. The source of this sequence is a person under 35 with COVID-19, enrolled during active disease. The chain employs TRBV29-1 and TRBJ1-2; 7 bases in the middle match TRBD1. Sequenced material: peripheral blood. The CDR3 amino acid sequence is: CSAATDREVHGYTF. The DNA sequence reads TGCAGCGCCGCCACCGACAGGGAAGTCCATGGCTACACCTTC.